This TCR beta chain was retrieved from a study of CD8 T cells in ankylosing spondylitis. General observations from the study: In ankylosing spondylitis patients, matched synovial fluid reportedly showed significant enrichment of disease-linked clones.

It was by quantitative 5'-RACE with molecular barcodes that TCR beta libraries were made. Each CDR3 protein gets one entry after TCRdb re-called the 5' RACE reads with MiXCR. The table includes 300,000 to 350,000 distinct CDR3 sequences, approximately 15% detected once. The table lists this clonotype with a few counts. What it binds is not known. This CDR3 is 16 amino acids long. V gave up 3 bases and J gave up 5 bases; unmatched junction bases: 12. Germline V CDR1 and CDR2: SGHRS, YFSETQ. The sequence derives from a male donor with ankylosing spondylitis or in good health (not recorded which). Sequenced sample: blood, either unsorted or a sorted T cell fraction (not recorded which). This chain connects TRBV5-1 to TRBJ2-3; 7 bases are shared with TRBD1. The CDR3 is CASSSALRQGGDTQYF. In DNA, the CDR3 is TGCGCCAGCAGCTCCGCCCTTCGACAGGGTGGAGATACGCAGTATTTT.